The rows below give T cell receptor beta chains drawn from one sample of a study of blood T cell repertoires in COVID-19. TCRdb's table, derived via immunoSEQ multiplex PCR, lists solely in-frame clones and lacks some. The sample lists about 250,000 clones, 80% to 85% occurring once. The sequenced sample consisted of peripheral blood. The origin of the receptors is a man aged 35 to 55 with acute or convalescent COVID-19. Both conserved end residues are part of each CDR3. D genes are given only for firm matches. Rows may omit the clone size; those that give it use once, few, many or a size class.

V gene	J gene	D gene	clone size	CDR3 DNA	CDR3 protein
TRBV30	TRBJ1-5	-	-	TGTGCCTGGAGTGTTAGGGACACGCTCGCGGCCCAGCATTTT	CAWSVRDTLAAQHF
TRBV2	TRBJ1-5	-	-	TGTGCCAGCAGTCTCCCCGGGGAAGGGAATCAGCCCCAGCATTTT	CASSLPGEGNQPQHF
TRBV3-1/TRBV3-2	TRBJ1-2	-	-	TGTGCCAGCAGCCAAGATGTGACAGCTAACTATGGCTACACCTTC	CASSQDVTANYGYTF
TRBV10-3	TRBJ1-4	-	-	TGTGCCACCAATCAGGGTAATGAAAAACTGTTTTTT	CATNQGNEKLFF
TRBV11-2	TRBJ2-7	-	-	TGTGCCAGCAGCTTAGCTGGAGGGTTCGAGCAGTACTTC	CASSLAGGFEQYF
TRBV18	TRBJ2-5	-	-	TGTGCCAGCTCACCATTCTCGGGTCAGGGTCAGGAGACCCAGTACTTC	CASSPFSGQGQETQYF
TRBV6-6	TRBJ2-7	TRBD2	-	TGTGCCAGCAGTGACGATTGGCTAGCGGGAGACGAGCAGTACTTC	CASSDDWLAGDEQYF
TRBV6-2/TRBV6-3	TRBJ1-6	-	-	TGTGCCAGCAGTTACAATACAGGAGATAATTCACCCCTCCACTTT	CASSYNTGDNSPLHF
TRBV5-5	TRBJ2-2	-	-	TGTGCCAGCAGCTTGGAACAGGGACGAGACACCGGGGAGCTGTTTTTT	CASSLEQGRDTGELFF
TRBV7-8	TRBJ1-4	TRBD1	-	TGTGCCAGCAGCTGGGACAGGGAGGGCGAAAAACTGTTTTTT	CASSWDREGEKLFF
TRBV11-3	TRBJ2-1	-	-	TGTGCCAGCAGCAAGAGGGGGGGATCCTACAATGAGCAGTTCTTC	CASSKRGGSYNEQFF
TRBV11-2	TRBJ1-3	-	-	TGTGCCAGCGGAACTTCAGGGTTTGCTGGAAACACCATATATTTT	CASGTSGFAGNTIYF
TRBV7-6	TRBJ1-3	-	-	TGTGCCAGCAGCTTAAGCAGGGATTGGCAGGACACCATATATTTT	CASSLSRDWQDTIYF
TRBV2	TRBJ2-7	-	once	TGTGCCAGCAGAAAAGGGGGGGGCTACGAGCAGTACTTC	CASRKGGGYEQYF
TRBV2	TRBJ2-7	TRBD2	once	TGTGCCAGCAGTGAAAGGACTAGCGATCGGATCCACGAGCAGTACTTC	CASSERTSDRIHEQYF
TRBV10-3	TRBJ1-5	-	-	TGTGCCATCAGCAATAGCAATCAGCCCCAGCATTTT	CAISNSNQPQHF
TRBV2	TRBJ2-5	-	-	TGTGCCAGCAACATCCAACCTCAAGAGACCCAGTACTTC	CASNIQPQETQYF
TRBV5-5	TRBJ2-3	TRBD2	-	TGTGCCAGCATGAGCGGGGGATCCACAGATACGCAGTATTTT	CASMSGGSTDTQYF
TRBV11-1	TRBJ1-6	-	few	TGTGCCAGCAGCTTAACCGGGAATAATTCACCCCTCCACTTT	CASSLTGNNSPLHF
TRBV5-5	TRBJ2-3	TRBD2	-	TGTGCCAGCAGCTCAAAGGGACTAGCGGGGGATACGCAGTATTTT	CASSSKGLAGDTQYF
TRBV5-1	TRBJ2-2	-	-	TGCGCCAGCAGCTTGGACAGGGTGCCGGGGGAGCTGTTTTTT	CASSLDRVPGELFF
TRBV5-6	TRBJ1-1	TRBD1	few	TGTGCCAGCAGCTACACAGGGGGTGGGACTGAAGCTTTCTTT	CASSYTGGGTEAFF
TRBV20-1	TRBJ1-6	-	-	TGCAGTGCTAGTAGGGGCAATAATTCACCCCTCCACTTT	CSASRGNNSPLHF
TRBV4-1	TRBJ2-5	-	once	TGCGCCAGCAGCCAAACGGGGGGCGGTGAGACCCAGTACTTC	CASSQTGGGETQYF
TRBV5-1	TRBJ2-4	-	few	TGCGCCAGCAGCTTTACCGGGTCACTTGAGAGCATTCAGTACTTC	CASSFTGSLESIQYF
TRBV20-1	TRBJ1-4	TRBD1	-	TGCAGTGCTAGTCTCCGAACAGGGGTATTGGCGAATGAAAAACTGTTTTTT	CSASLRTGVLANEKLFF
TRBV7-2	TRBJ2-1	-	-	TGTGCCAGCAGCTTAATGATTGGGAGATACGTCAACAATGAGCAGTTCTTC	CASSLMIGRYVNNEQFF
TRBV19	TRBJ2-1	TRBD2	-	TGTGCCAGTAGCTATCCCCGGCTAGCGGGCTCCTACAATGAGCAGTTCTTC	CASSYPRLAGSYNEQFF
TRBV3-1/TRBV3-2	TRBJ2-7	-	-	TGTGCCAGCAGCCAAGGAGTGCACGAGCAGTACTTC	CASSQGVHEQYF
TRBV7-2	TRBJ2-7	TRBD1	-	TGTGCCAGCAGCTTAGAGGGACAGGGGGCCTACGAGCAGTACTTC	CASSLEGQGAYEQYF
TRBV7-2	TRBJ2-5	-	-	TGTGCCAGCAGCCCGCCAAACACGGAGACCCAGTACTTC	CASSPPNTETQYF
TRBV11-2	TRBJ1-4	TRBD1	-	TGTGCCAGCAGACCTTTGACAGGGGGAGGGGAAAAACTGTTTTTT	CASRPLTGGGEKLFF
TRBV6-2/TRBV6-3	TRBJ2-3	-	-	TGTGCCAGCAGTCCCTATCGGTTCACAGATACGCAGTATTTT	CASSPYRFTDTQYF
TRBV5-1	TRBJ1-5	-	-	TGCGCCAGCAGCTTGGATGGGAGAGGGGGTCAGCCCCAGCATTTT	CASSLDGRGGQPQHF
TRBV3-1/TRBV3-2	TRBJ1-2	TRBD1	-	TGTGCCAGCAGCCAAGATCAGGACAGGGGGCCTGGGGGCTACACCTTC	CASSQDQDRGPGGYTF
TRBV2	TRBJ2-5	-	-	TGTGCCAGCAGCGGGGAAGAGACCCAGTACTTC	CASSGEETQYF
TRBV27	TRBJ2-7	TRBD2	-	TGTGCCAGCAGTCTTCCTTTGGGGGGGAGGGTCTACGAGCAGTACTTC	CASSLPLGGRVYEQYF
TRBV4-3	TRBJ1-4	TRBD1	-	TGCGCCAGCAGCCAATCGCACCCCCAGGGGGCCGGGAATGAAAAACTGTTTTTT	CASSQSHPQGAGNEKLFF
TRBV19	TRBJ2-7	-	-	TGTGCCAGTAGTATAGAGGGGGGACAGTCCTACGAGCAGTACTTC	CASSIEGGQSYEQYF
TRBV7-2	TRBJ2-5	TRBD2	-	TGTGCCAGCAGCCCACTTAATGGGAGGGACGGGACCCAGTACTTC	CASSPLNGRDGTQYF
TRBV19	TRBJ2-1	-	-	TGTGCCAGTAGCCCGATAGCGTCCAATGAGCAGTTCTTC	CASSPIASNEQFF
TRBV10-3	TRBJ2-4	-	-	TGTGCCATCAGTTCCGGGATGGGGATAGCCAAAAACATTCAGTACTTC	CAISSGMGIAKNIQYF
TRBV5-1	TRBJ2-7	TRBD1	-	TGCGCCAGCAGCTTCCAGGGGGATGTCTTATACGAGCAGTACTTC	CASSFQGDVLYEQYF
TRBV4-1	TRBJ2-7	TRBD2	-	TGCGCCAGCAGCCAGGATCCCGGGACTAGCGTTTTGCTCGAGCAGTACTTC	CASSQDPGTSVLLEQYF
TRBV7-3	TRBJ2-5	TRBD2	-	TGTGCCAGCAGCCCCATCCCAGGACTAGCGGGAGAAGAGACCCAGTACTTC	CASSPIPGLAGEETQYF